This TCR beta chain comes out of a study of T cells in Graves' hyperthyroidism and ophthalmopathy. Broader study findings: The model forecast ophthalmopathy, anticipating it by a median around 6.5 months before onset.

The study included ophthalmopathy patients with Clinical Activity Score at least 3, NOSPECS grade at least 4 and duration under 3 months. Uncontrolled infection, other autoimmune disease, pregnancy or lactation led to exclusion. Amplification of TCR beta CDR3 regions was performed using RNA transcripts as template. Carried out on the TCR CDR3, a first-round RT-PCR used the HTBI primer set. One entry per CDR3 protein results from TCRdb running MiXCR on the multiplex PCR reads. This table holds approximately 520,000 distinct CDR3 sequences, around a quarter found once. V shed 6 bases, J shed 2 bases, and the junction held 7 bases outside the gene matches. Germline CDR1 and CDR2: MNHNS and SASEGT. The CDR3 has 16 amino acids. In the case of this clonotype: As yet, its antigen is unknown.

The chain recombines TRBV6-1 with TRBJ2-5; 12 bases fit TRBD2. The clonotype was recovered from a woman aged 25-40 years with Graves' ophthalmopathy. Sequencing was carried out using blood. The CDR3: CASSPTSGGRQETQYF. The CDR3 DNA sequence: TGTGCCAGCAGCCCGACTAGCGGGGGAAGGCAAGAGACCCAGTACTTC.